These 12 T cell receptor beta chains came from one sample sequenced in a study of cytomegalovirus exposure and HLA in healthy donors. Both 60 Vbeta primers and 13 Jbeta primers went into the PCR. TCRdb's table, derived via immunoSEQ multiplex PCR, lists solely in-frame clones and lacks some. The sample includes tens of thousands of clones, 76% of them seen just once. Sequencing was performed on PBMCs. The receptors were gathered from a man aged 30-40 years in good health and CMV-seropositive.

This clone was observed a few times. This chain connects TRBV7-3 to TRBJ2-5, with 12 bases fitting TRBD2. V lost 2 bases, J lost 2 bases, and 6 bases stayed unmatched. The CDR3 is 17 amino acids. The V gene's germline CDR1 is SGHTA and CDR2 FQGTGA. The CDR3 DNA is TGTGCCAGCAGCTTAGGGGCTAGCGGGGGGGCACAAGAGACCCAGTACTTC. Protein product: CASSLGASGGAQETQYF. The whole variable domain, filled in from reference TRBV7-3 and TRBJ2-5, reads GAGVSQTPSNKVTEKGKYVELRCDPISGHTALYWYRQSLGQGPEFLIYFQGTGAADDSGLPNDRFFAVRPEGSVSTLKIQRTERGDSAVYLCASSLGASGGAQETQYFGPGTRLLVL.

The V gene is TRBV2, the J gene TRBJ1-5; maybe TRBD1 (5 bases). The CDR3 runs to 17 residues. The germline CDR1 and CDR2 sequences are SNHLY and FYNNEI. Trimming took off 6 bases at V and 0 bases at J, with 18 bases between the two ends. This CDR3 reads CASRAGLNLNSNQPQHF. In DNA form, the CDR3 reads TGTGCCAGCAGGGCGGGACTGAACTTAAATAGCAATCAGCCCCAGCATTTT.

The chain joins TRBV9 to TRBJ1-2, with 9 nucleotides matching TRBD1. This CDR3 spans 14 amino acids. Germline assignment: CDR1 SGDLS and CDR2 YYNGEE. V gave up 4 bases and J gave up 2 bases; unmatched junction bases: 3. The CDR3 DNA sequence: TGTGCCAGCAGCACACAGGGGGCAAACTATGGCTACACCTTC. Its translation is CASSTQGANYGYTF.

The chain joins TRBV5-1 to TRBJ2-3; TRBD2 aligns across 8 bases. The CDR3 has 16 residues. Trimming cost V 6 bases and J 1 base; bases outside gene matches: 10. Germline CDR1 is SGHRS and CDR2 is YFSETQ. The CDR3 bases are TGCGCCAGCAACTACGGGGGGGCCCAAGGCACAGATACGCAGTATTTT. Translation: CASNYGGAQGTDTQYF.

The rearrangement links TRBV7-3 to TRBJ2-5; D uncertain. Deletions cut 5 bases from V and 1 base from J, with 14 bases between. CDR1 and CDR2 (germline): SGHTA, FQGTGA. This CDR3 contains 15 residues. The CDR3: CASSPTRGSQETQYF. In nucleotides, the CDR3 is TGTGCCAGCAGCCCCACCCGAGGCAGCCAAGAGACCCAGTACTTC.

The chain combines TRBV5-8 with TRBJ2-7, with D possibly TRBD1 on 6 matching bases. The CDR3 totals 13 residues. Germline V gives CDR1 SGHTS, CDR2 YDEGEE. The V end was cut by 2 bases, the J end by 6 bases, with 12 bases between. The DNA of the CDR3 is TGTGCCAGCAGCTTTCTGGGACAAAGCGAGCAGTACTTC. Translating it yields CASSFLGQSEQYF.

This clone was found a few times. The V call is TRBV30, the J call TRBJ2-2; tentatively, D is TRBD1 (6 bases). V was trimmed by 3 bases and J by 3 bases, leaving 8 bases between them. The germline CDR1 and CDR2 sequences are GTSNPN and SVGIG (reference sequence). There are 13 residues in the CDR3. Here the CDR3 DNA reads TGTGCCTGGAGGGGACACTACACCGGGGAGCTGTTTTTT. Its protein product is CAWRGHYTGELFF.

This clone was seen only a few times. CDR3 amino acids: CASSQDPGGTGRTGYTF. Here the CDR3 DNA reads TGCGCCAGCAGCCAAGATCCAGGGGGGACAGGGAGGACTGGCTACACCTTC. This sequence joins TRBV4-1 and TRBJ1-2; 9 bases are shared with TRBD1. There are 17 residues in the CDR3. Germline CDR1 is MGHRA and CDR2 is YSYEKL. V lost 0 bases, J lost 7 bases, and 12 bases stayed unmatched.

The chain employs TRBV7-9 and TRBJ1-1; TRBD1 matches at 8 bases. Trimming took 5 bases from V and 0 from J; bases not matched to a gene: 5. CDR1 is SEHNR and CDR2 is FQNEAQ in the germline V gene (reference sequence). The CDR3 spans 15 residues. The DNA of the CDR3 is TGTGCCAGCAGCCCCAGGACAGGGATGAACACTGAAGCTTTCTTT. It codes for CASSPRTGMNTEAFF.

This clone has just a few counts. The chain has TRBV19 and TRBJ1-2; 9 bases are a match to TRBD1. This CDR3 has 14 residues. Germline V gene lookup returns CDR1 LNHDA and CDR2 SQIVND (reference sequence). The V gene end was trimmed by 4 bases and the J gene end by 4 bases; junction bases not matched to a gene: 4. The CDR3 DNA sequence: TGTGCCAGTAGTACCGGGACAGGGTTCTATGGCTACACCTTC. Translated: CASSTGTGFYGYTF.

The chain recombines TRBV7-6 with TRBJ2-2, with TRBD1 as a possible D gene (5 bases). Germline lookup yields CDR1 SGHVS and CDR2 FNYEAQ. Trimming took off 5 bases at V and 3 bases at J, with 13 bases between the two ends. The CDR3 has 15 amino acids. The CDR3 here is CASSHRKGYTGELFF. CDR3 DNA sequence: TGTGCCAGCAGCCACCGTAAGGGGTACACCGGGGAGCTGTTTTTT.

The J gene is TRBJ2-1, the V gene TRBV2; the match to TRBD2 covers 13 bases. Trimming at V came to 4 bases and at J to 0 bases, leaving 6 bases not matched to a gene. CDR1 and CDR2 (germline): SNHLY, FYNNEI. This CDR3 region has 18 residues. CDR3 region: CASSGTSGGSSSYNEQFF. In nucleotides, the CDR3 is TGTGCCAGCAGTGGGACTAGCGGGGGCTCGAGCTCCTACAATGAGCAGTTCTTC.